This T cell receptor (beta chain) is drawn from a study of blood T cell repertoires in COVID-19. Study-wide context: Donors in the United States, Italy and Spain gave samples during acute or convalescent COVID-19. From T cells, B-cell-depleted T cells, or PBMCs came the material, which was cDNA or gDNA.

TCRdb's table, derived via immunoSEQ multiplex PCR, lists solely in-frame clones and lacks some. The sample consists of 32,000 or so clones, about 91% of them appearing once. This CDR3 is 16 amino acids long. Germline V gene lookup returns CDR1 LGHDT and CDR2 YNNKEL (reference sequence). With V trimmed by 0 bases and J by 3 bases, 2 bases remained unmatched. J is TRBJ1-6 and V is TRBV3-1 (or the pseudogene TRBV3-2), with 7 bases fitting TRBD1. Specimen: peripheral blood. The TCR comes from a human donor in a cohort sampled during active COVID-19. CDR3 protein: CASSQDRTGYNSPLHF. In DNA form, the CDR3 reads TGTGCCAGCAGCCAAGATAGGACAGGCTATAATTCACCCCTCCACTTT.